The 24 T cell receptor beta chains listed next were all sequenced from one sample in a study of T-cell reconstitution after alpha-beta-depleted transplantation in children. Unique molecular identifiers featured in how the TCRbeta library was prepared. MiXCR, run by TCRdb on the PCR reads, gives a single entry per CDR3 protein. The sample contains about 350,000 distinct CDR3 sequences, 15% to 20% of which appear only once. The sequencing used PBMCs, mostly from graft donor cells, collected 360 days after TCRalphabeta/CD19-depleted stem cell transplant. All receptors derive from a male patient aged 2 to 9 who had a stem cell transplant for acute lymphoblastic leukemia, so the T cells may come from the graft donor.

This clonotype was recorded at least ten times. The V gene is TRBV12-3 or TRBV12-4, the J gene TRBJ2-7; D is possibly TRBD1 (5 bases). Trimming took 3 bases from V and 3 from J, leaving 15 bases between them. CDR3 length: 15 amino acids. DNA for the CDR3: TGTGCCAGCAGTTTGGCCAGGGCGCCTTTCTACGAGCAGTACTTC. It yields the protein CASSLARAPFYEQYF.

The chain carries TRBV7-9 and TRBJ2-7, with D possibly being TRBD2 (6 bases). From germline, CDR1 is SEHNR and CDR2 FQNEAQ (reference sequence). The CDR3 loop spans 15 amino acids. Trimming removed 1 base from V and 2 bases from J, with 12 bases in between. The CDR3 bases are TGTGCCAGCAGCTTAGTGGGTCGGGAGACCTACGAGCAGTACTTC. It encodes CASSLVGRETYEQYF. The full variable domain, in which reference TRBV7-9 and TRBJ2-7 provide the parts outside the CDR3, is DTGVSQNPRHKITKRGQNVTFRCDPISEHNRLYWYRQTLGQGPEFLTYFQNEAQLEKSRLLSDRFSAERPKGSFSTLEIQRTEQGDSAMYLCASSLVGRETYEQYFGPGTRLTVT.

This clonotype has a count of ten or more. This chain links TRBV5-1 with TRBJ2-7; 11 bases are shared with TRBD2. The V gene's germline CDR1 is SGHRS and CDR2 YFSETQ. J gave up 6 bases and V 4 bases, and 3 bases lay outside the gene matches. This CDR3 is 13 amino acids long. CDR3 nucleotide sequence: TGCGCCAGCAGCACCGGACTAGCGGGCGAGCAGTACTTC. Amino acid sequence: CASSTGLAGEQYF.

This clonotype was detected only a few times. This chain connects TRBV5-1 to TRBJ1-2, with D hard to call. The V and J ends lost 1 base and 8 bases respectively, with 12 bases between them. CDR3 length: 13 amino acids. The V gene's germline CDR1 is SGHRS and CDR2 YFSETQ. The CDR3 DNA reads TGCGCCAGCAGCTTGTCCGACTCAAGGGGCTACACCTTC. Residues: CASSLSDSRGYTF.

The chain links TRBV6-4 to TRBJ2-6; 7 bases align to TRBD1. CDR1 is MRHNA, CDR2 SNTAGT, per germline. V was clipped by 9 bases and J by 0 bases; unmatched bases: 5. This CDR3 is 15 amino acids long. CDR3 region: CARPGQSSGANVLTF. DNA of the CDR3: TGTGCCAGGCCGGGACAGTCCTCTGGGGCCAACGTCCTGACTTTC.

This clonotype was counted a few times. This rearrangement joins TRBV5-1 to TRBJ2-5; 7 bases fit TRBD1. The CDR3 is 17 amino acids. CDR1 and CDR2 from the germline V gene are SGHRS and YFSETQ. Trimming at V came to 3 bases and at J to 1 base, leaving 12 bases not matched to a gene. CDR3 loop: CASSSLSGTDFQETQYF. The CDR3 nucleotides are TGCGCCAGCAGCTCCTTATCCGGGACAGATTTCCAAGAGACCCAGTACTTC.

This clonotype has only a few counts. This sequence joins TRBV4-3 and TRBJ1-2, with D unclear. Germline loops: CDR1 LGHNA, CDR2 YSLEER. The ends were cut back, 1 base at V and 4 bases at J, with 13 bases in the middle. This CDR3 has 15 amino acids. The CDR3 sequence: CASSQVPDMSYGYTF. CDR3 sequence (DNA): TGCGCCAGCAGCCAAGTTCCCGACATGTCCTATGGCTACACCTTC.

There are a few counts of this clonotype. The chain has TRBV29-1 and TRBJ2-3; 12 nucleotides line up with TRBD2. CDR1 SQVTM and CDR2 ANQGSEA come from the germline V gene. The CDR3 is 15 residues long. Trimming took 4 bases from V and 3 from J; bases not matched to a gene: 5. CDR3 loop: CSVGRLAGGTDTQYF. CDR3 in DNA: TGCAGCGTTGGCCGCCTAGCGGGGGGGACAGATACGCAGTATTTT.

This chain joins TRBV7-8 and TRBJ2-1; TRBD2 matches at 10 bases. The germline V gene has CDR1 SGHVS and CDR2 FQNEAQ. V gave up 0 bases and J gave up 9 bases; unmatched junction bases: 11. The length of the CDR3 is 17 residues. The CDR3 region has the DNA TGTGCCAGCAGCTTAGCCGCGCTAGCGGGAGCTCGGGGTGAGCAGTTCTTC. Its translation: CASSLAALAGARGEQFF.

This chain links TRBV28 with TRBJ2-7; TRBD2 agrees at 7 bases. Losses at the gene ends were 4 bases for V and 2 bases for J; bases not matched to a gene: 5. CDR1 and CDR2 from the germline V gene are MDHEN and SYDVKM. The CDR3 totals 14 residues. The CDR3 reads CASSSGLTAYEQYF. CDR3 in DNA: TGTGCCAGCAGTTCGGGACTAACGGCCTACGAGCAGTACTTC. The full variable domain, completed using reference TRBV28 and TRBJ2-7, is DVKVTQSSRYLVKRTGEKVFLECVQDMDHENMFWYRQDPGLGLRLIYFSYDVKMKEKGDIPEGYSVSREKKERFSLILESASTNQTSMYLCASSSGLTAYEQYFGPGTRLTVT.

The genes are TRBV6-4 and TRBJ2-1, with 15 bases aligning to TRBD2. Germline CDR1 and CDR2: MRHNA and SNTAGT. With 8 bases clipped from V and 10 bases from J, the junction kept 3 bases outside the gene matches. CDR3 length: 13 amino acids. This CDR3 reads CASAGTSGGEQFF. CDR3 coding DNA: TGTGCCAGCGCCGGGACTAGCGGGGGGGAGCAGTTCTTC.

In this sample, this clonotype turned up a few times. V usage is TRBV11-1 and J usage is TRBJ2-5, with no clear D. The germline V gene encodes CDR1 SGHAT and CDR2 FQDESV (reference sequence). V lost 1 base to trimming and J lost 2 bases, with 17 bases between them. The CDR3 has 17 amino acids. The CDR3 loop is CASSLEGPPLGQETQYF. The CDR3 region has the DNA TGTGCCAGCAGCTTAGAAGGCCCACCACTCGGACAAGAGACCCAGTACTTC.

The sample holds a few counts of this clonotype. The chain joins TRBV29-1 to TRBJ2-5; a possible D gene is TRBD2 (5 bases). The CDR3 is made up of 13 amino acids. The ends were cut back, 4 bases at V and 3 bases at J, with 12 bases in the middle. Germline V gene sequence: CDR1 SQVTM, CDR2 ANQGSEA. CDR3 protein: CSVVQRRKETQYF. CDR3 bases: TGCAGCGTTGTCCAGCGGCGGAAAGAGACCCAGTACTTC.

The V call is TRBV4-3, the J call TRBJ2-7; D is uncertain. The CDR3 runs to 14 residues. V dropped 0 bases and J dropped 5 bases, with 11 bases sitting between them. CDR1 is LGHNA and CDR2 is YSLEER in the germline V gene. The CDR3 reads CASSQDKGLNEQYF. CDR3 bases: TGCGCCAGCAGCCAAGATAAAGGCCTTAACGAGCAGTACTTC.

This clonotype was seen a handful of times. V and J are TRBV4-3 and TRBJ2-1; 7 bases align to TRBD2. Unmatched junction bases numbered 6, after V lost 1 base and J lost 3 bases. The CDR3 covers 16 residues. Germline CDR1 and CDR2: LGHNA and YSLEER. DNA for the CDR3: TGCGCCAGCAGCCAAGTGTCTAGCGGATTCTACAATGAGCAGTTCTTC. Its translation: CASSQVSSGFYNEQFF.

The chain uses TRBV20-1 and TRBJ2-1; possibly TRBD2 for D (6 bases). V gave up 1 base and J gave up 7 bases, with 14 bases separating them. The CDR3 is made up of 14 amino acids. Germline-derived CDR1 and CDR2 are DFQATT and SNEGSKA (reference sequence). Written as DNA, the CDR3 is TGCAGTGCTAGAGGGGGGGTTTTCTTTAATGAGCAGTTCTTC. Translated: CSARGGVFFNEQFF.

V is TRBV10-2 and J is TRBJ2-1; D remains ambiguous. CDR3 length equals 13 residues. Trimming pared 4 bases from V and 7 bases from J, leaving 11 bases between. The germline V gene encodes CDR1 WSHSY and CDR2 SAAADI. Here the CDR3 reads CASSGLGGNEQFF. CDR3 coding DNA: TGCGCCAGCAGTGGGCTAGGTGGGAATGAGCAGTTCTTC.

Only a few counts were recorded for this clonotype. The chain recombines TRBV20-1 with TRBJ1-4; D ambiguous. V was shortened by 1 base and J by 7 bases, with 10 bases between the two germline ends. The CDR3 is made up of 13 amino acids. Germline CDR1 DFQATT, CDR2 SNEGSKA (reference sequence). The CDR3 loop is CSARGGFGEKLFF. CDR3 nucleotides: TGCAGTGCTAGAGGGGGATTCGGTGAAAAACTGTTTTTT.

This clonotype has only a few counts. The chain is built from TRBV12-3 or TRBV12-4 and TRBJ1-2; 8 bases are shared with TRBD1. V lost 1 base, J lost 8 bases, and 6 bases stayed unmatched. This CDR3 has 14 residues. The CDR3 sequence: CASSLGSTGEGYTF. Written as DNA, the CDR3 is TGTGCCAGCAGTTTAGGGTCGACAGGGGAAGGCTACACCTTC.

This clonotype turned up a few times. The rearrangement uses TRBV29-1 and TRBJ2-7; 13 nucleotides agree with TRBD2. The germline CDR1 and CDR2 sequences are SQVTM and ANQGSEA. This CDR3 contains 17 residues. V gave up 6 bases and J gave up 2 bases; unmatched junction bases: 13. The CDR3 loop is CSVLGLAGERAPYEQYF. The CDR3 DNA is TGCAGCGTCCTCGGACTAGCGGGAGAAAGGGCTCCCTACGAGCAGTACTTC.

The sample holds a few counts of this clonotype. This chain connects TRBV7-2 to TRBJ2-7; D perhaps matches TRBD2 (6 bases). The CDR3 spans 16 residues. Per the germline V gene, CDR1 is SGHTA and CDR2 is FQGNSA. The V gene lost 3 bases and the J gene lost 0 bases, with 15 bases spanning the gap. The CDR3 loop is CASSFFGLAFSYEQYF. CDR3 bases: TGTGCCAGCAGCTTTTTCGGGCTAGCGTTCTCCTACGAGCAGTACTTC.

The chain joins TRBV28 to TRBJ1-3, with D perhaps matching TRBD1 (5 bases). V was shortened by 7 bases and J by 3 bases, with 16 bases between the two germline ends. Germline loops: CDR1 MDHEN, CDR2 SYDVKM. This CDR3 comprises 15 residues. The CDR3, as DNA: TGTGCCAGCAATCCATCGAGGGGCGGTGGAAACACCATATATTTT. Its protein is CASNPSRGGGNTIYF.

V usage is TRBV28 and J usage is TRBJ1-5; D gene ambiguous. Trimming took 1 base from V and 5 from J, leaving 9 bases between them. Germline V gene data show CDR1 as MDHEN and CDR2 as SYDVKM. The CDR3 has 14 amino acids. For the CDR3, the DNA is TGTGCCAGCAGTTTATCGCGAGGCTATCAGCCCCAGCATTTT. This encodes CASSLSRGYQPQHF.

The gene calls are TRBV5-1 and TRBJ1-4; no definite D call. CDR3 length: 16 residues. The V end lost 3 bases, the J end lost 7 bases, and 19 bases lay between the germline ends. Germline CDR1 and CDR2: SGHRS and YFSETQ. CDR3 region: CASSYGLGSTIEKLFF. The CDR3, as DNA: TGCGCCAGCAGCTATGGGCTCGGGTCGACCATTGAAAAACTGTTTTTT. Full variable domain (rest looked up from reference TRBV5-1 and TRBJ1-4): KAGVTQTPRYLIKTRGQQVTLSCSPISGHRSVSWYQQTPGQGLQFLFEYFSETQRNKGNFPGRFSGRQFSNSRSEMNVSTLELGDSALYLCASSYGLGSTIEKLFFGSGTQLSVL.